The count of the clone carrying this T cell receptor (beta chain) is one. The sample originates from a study of shared clonotypes between healthy human individuals. Study-level background: There were three CD4 naive, three CD4 memory, two CD8 naive and one CD8 memory plates per donor.

The CDR3 covers 14 residues. The V end lost 2 bases, the J end lost 5 bases, and 10 bases lay between the germline ends. Germline CDR1 MDHEN, CDR2 SYDVKM. Per the authors' pipeline: ImmunoSEQ output lacked quality scores and full-length reads, limiting matched filtering. TCRdb's copy holds only in-frame clones and misses some; the assay was immunoSEQ multiplex PCR. For V, J and clone size, that table is used; D and trimming come from the DNA. This sample carries 1.6 million or so clones, around 98.5% of them seen once, and the ten largest clones take approximately 0.4%. The source is a man aged 25 to 40 in good health. The sample consisted of naive CD4+ T cells sorted from blood. Subset of the sample: CD45RA+ positively selected. The J gene is TRBJ1-5, the V gene TRBV28, with D hard to call. The DNA of the CDR3 is TGTGCCAGCAGTTTAGGACGGATTGATCAGCCCCAGCATTTT. This codes for CASSLGRIDQPQHF. Together with reference TRBV28 and TRBJ1-5, the CDR3 gives the full variable domain: DVKVTQSSRYLVKRTGEKVFLECVQDMDHENMFWYRQDPGLGLRLIYFSYDVKMKEKGDIPEGYSVSREKKERFSLILESASTNQTSMYLCASSLGRIDQPQHFGDGTRLSIL.